This TCR beta chain originates from a study of cytotoxic CD8 clonotypes in ibrutinib-treated CLL. Study-level points and caveats: Clonality was higher at baseline than in age-matched healthy donors and tracked circulating CD8+ T-cell counts.

Sequencing was performed with immunoSEQ multiplex PCR; in TCRdb, only in-frame clones are kept and a portion is missing. The table has nearly 300,000 clones, approximately 76% seen once. The table lists this clone with a count of one. The antigen is not known. The clonotype was recovered from a human donor with chronic lymphocytic leukemia. This specimen was PBMCs, taken at disease progression, from a patient treated with ibrutinib.

CDR3 DNA sequence: TGTGCCAGCAGCGTAGAGGCTAGCGGACCCACAGATACGCAGTATTTT. Translation: CASSVEASGPTDTQYF. V usage is TRBV9 and J usage is TRBJ2-3; TRBD2 matches 7 bases. After removal of 0 bases from V and 2 bases from J, the junction contained 6 bases not matched to a gene. Germline loops: CDR1 SGDLS, CDR2 YYNGEE. The CDR3 totals 16 residues.